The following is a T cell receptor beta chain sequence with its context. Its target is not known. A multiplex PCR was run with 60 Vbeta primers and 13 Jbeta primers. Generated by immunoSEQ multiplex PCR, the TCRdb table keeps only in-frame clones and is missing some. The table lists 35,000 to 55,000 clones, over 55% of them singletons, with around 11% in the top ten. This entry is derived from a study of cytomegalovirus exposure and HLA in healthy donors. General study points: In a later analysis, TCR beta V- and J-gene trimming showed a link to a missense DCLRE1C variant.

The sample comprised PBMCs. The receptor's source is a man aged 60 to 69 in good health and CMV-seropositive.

DNA of the CDR3: TGTGCCTGGGGACAGGTCAGGTCCTCCGAAGGCACCATATATTTT. Amino acids: CAWGQVRSSEGTIYF. The genes are TRBV30 and TRBJ1-3; 7 bases map to TRBD1. Germline CDR1 and CDR2: GTSNPN and SVGIG (reference sequence). This CDR3 comprises 15 residues. The V and J ends lost 5 bases and 9 bases, in that order; junction bases with no gene match: 16.